Described below is a single TCR beta chain sequence and its context. It has no known antigen specificity. Per-base quality was not reported, and no clone a single base away is much larger than it. The data belong to a study of OX40 agonist ivuxolimab in advanced cancers. Regarding the complete study: Ivuxolimab was a fully human IgG2 agonistic monoclonal antibody targeting the costimulatory receptor OX40 (CD134). Intravenous ivuxolimab was administered to patients every 2 weeks at six dose levels: 0.01, 0.1, 0.3, 1.5, 3 and 10 mg/kg. Of the roughly 52 dose-escalation patients, hepatocellular carcinoma was present in roughly 19, melanoma in approximately 15, renal cell carcinoma in 9 and head and neck cancer in 9. In the dose-escalation cohort, about four fifths of patients were male, and the mean age was 60 years with a range of roughly 23 to 79. Patients were allowed to have had prior anti-PD-1, anti-PD-L1 or anti-CTLA-4 therapy, and 40% to 45% of the dose-escalation patients had previously received checkpoint inhibitors. Three dose-escalation patients achieved partial responses, one with hepatocellular carcinoma and two with cutaneous melanoma. The purpose of peripheral TCRbeta sequencing was to test whether ivuxolimab changed TCR sequence diversity and led to clonal T-cell expansion. The paper reports the monotherapy dose-escalation portion (N of about 50 patients) of the phase I ivuxolimab trial. General conclusions and limits of the study: The antigen specificity of the clonally expanded peripheral T cells was not determined. On average, CD8+ T cells showed more expanded clones than CD4+ T cells after ivuxolimab. In the 0.1-3.0 mg/kg groups, partial responders were among the patients with the lowest normalized peripheral clonal expansion, particularly in CD8+ T cells. Low levels of normalized T-cell clonal expansion were also shown by some nonresponding patients. At doses from 0.1 to 3.0 mg/kg, clonal expansion was seen in both CD4+ and CD8+ blood T cells between baseline and week 6.

The CDR3 numbers 15 residues from cysteine through phenylalanine. Only the CDR3 part of the read is kept: 45 bases, read in frame from the first base. V is pared back by 4 bases and J by 3 bases, with 16 bases lying between the germline termini. The germline V gene specifies MNHEY as CDR1 and SVGAGI as CDR2. Patients with a history of autoimmune disease or receiving systemic immunosuppression were excluded from the trial. Peripheral blood for TCR sequencing was collected from all dose cohorts at baseline, on cycle 4 day 1, and on cycle 7 day 1. The samples were drawn from a first-in-human, open-label, multicenter phase I dose-escalation trial of ivuxolimab. Adults with locally advanced or metastatic melanoma, renal cell, hepatocellular, or head and neck squamous cell carcinoma were enrolled in the trial. Before TCR sequencing, CD4+ and CD8+ T cells were separately sorted from peripheral blood. For sequencing of the TCRbeta CDR3 region, genomic DNA was extracted from the sorted cells. The immunoSEQ Assay was used for sequencing of TCRbeta CDR3 regions. In TCRdb, the immuneACCESS table is reduced to in-frame sequences with V and J assigned. These tables do not hold every clone; where another copy was compared, an unresolved V gene accounts for under half, and the others remain unexplained. The sample yields tens of thousands of clones; about 93% were counted once. The biggest ten clones account for 15% to 18% of the sample.

The receptor's source is an adult with an advanced solid tumor such as melanoma, head and neck, liver or kidney cancer. The chain is assembled from TRBV6-5 and TRBJ2-7, with TRBD1 tentatively as D gene (5 bases match). The source was CD4+ or CD8+ T cells sorted from blood, collected in a trial of the OX40 agonist ivuxolimab. The CDR3 sequence is CASSSPTDLHYEQYF. The sequenced DNA is TGTGCCAGCAGTTCTCCGACAGACCTCCACTACGAGCAGTACTTC.